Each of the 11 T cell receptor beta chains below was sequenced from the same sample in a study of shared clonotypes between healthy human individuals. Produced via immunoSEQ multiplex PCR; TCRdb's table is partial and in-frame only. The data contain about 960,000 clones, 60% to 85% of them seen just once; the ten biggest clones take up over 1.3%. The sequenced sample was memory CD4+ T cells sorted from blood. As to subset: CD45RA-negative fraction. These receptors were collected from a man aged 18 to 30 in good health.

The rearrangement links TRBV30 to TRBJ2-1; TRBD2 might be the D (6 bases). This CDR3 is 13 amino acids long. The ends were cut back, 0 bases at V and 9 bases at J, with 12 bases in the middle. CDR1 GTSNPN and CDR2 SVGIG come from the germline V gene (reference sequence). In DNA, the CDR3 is TGTGCCTGGAGTGTACGGAGGGCGGGTGAGCAGTTCTTC. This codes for CAWSVRRAGEQFF.

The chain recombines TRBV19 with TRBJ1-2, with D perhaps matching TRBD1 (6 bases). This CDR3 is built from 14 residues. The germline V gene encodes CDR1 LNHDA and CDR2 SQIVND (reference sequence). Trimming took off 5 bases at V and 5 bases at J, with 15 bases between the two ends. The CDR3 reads CASSVLGTHYGYTF. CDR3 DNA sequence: TGTGCCAGTAGTGTCCTCGGGACACATTATGGCTACACCTTC.

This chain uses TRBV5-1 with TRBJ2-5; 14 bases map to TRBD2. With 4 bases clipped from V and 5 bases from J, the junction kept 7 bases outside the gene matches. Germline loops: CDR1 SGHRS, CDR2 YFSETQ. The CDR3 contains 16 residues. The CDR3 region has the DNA TGCGCCAGCAGCACCGGGACTAGCGGGAGTTGGGAGACCCAGTACTTC. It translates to CASSTGTSGSWETQYF.

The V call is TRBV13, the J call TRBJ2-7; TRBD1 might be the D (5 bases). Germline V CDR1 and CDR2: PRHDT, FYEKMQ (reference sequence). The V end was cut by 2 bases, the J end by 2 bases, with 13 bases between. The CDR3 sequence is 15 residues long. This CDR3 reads CASSLIGVGTYEQYF. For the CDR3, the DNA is TGTGCCAGCAGCTTAATAGGGGTAGGAACCTACGAGCAGTACTTC.

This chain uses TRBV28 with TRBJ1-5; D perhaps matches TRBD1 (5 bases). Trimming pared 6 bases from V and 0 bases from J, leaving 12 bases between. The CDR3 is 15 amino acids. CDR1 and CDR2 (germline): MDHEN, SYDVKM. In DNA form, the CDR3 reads TGTGCCAGCAGCCCGGGGGGGTTTAGCAATCAGCCCCAGCATTTT. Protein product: CASSPGGFSNQPQHF.

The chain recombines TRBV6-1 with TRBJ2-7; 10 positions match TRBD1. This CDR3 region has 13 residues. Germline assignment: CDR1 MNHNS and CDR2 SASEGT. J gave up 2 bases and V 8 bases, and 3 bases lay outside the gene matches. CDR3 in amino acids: CASGDRGPYEQYF. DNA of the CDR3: TGTGCCAGCGGAGACAGGGGGCCCTACGAGCAGTACTTC.

The CDR3 nucleotides are TGTGCCAGCACTAAACCGAACACTGAAGCTTTCTTT. Its protein product is CASTKPNTEAFF. This chain uses TRBV6-6 with TRBJ1-1; no definite D call. The CDR3 covers 12 residues. V gave up 7 bases and J gave up 1 base, with 7 bases separating them. Germline CDR1 MNHNY, CDR2 SVGAGI (reference sequence).

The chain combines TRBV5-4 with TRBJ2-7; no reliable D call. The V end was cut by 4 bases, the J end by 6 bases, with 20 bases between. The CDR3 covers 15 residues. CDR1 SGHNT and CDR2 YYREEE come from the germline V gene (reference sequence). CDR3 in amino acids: CASSPRAQISREQYF. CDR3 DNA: TGTGCCAGCAGCCCGCGAGCACAGATTTCTCGCGAGCAGTACTTC. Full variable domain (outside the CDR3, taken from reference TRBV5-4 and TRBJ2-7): ETGVTQSPTHLIKTRGQQVTLRCSSQSGHNTVSWYQQALGQGPQFIFQYYREEENGRGNFPPRFSGLQFPNYSSELNVNALELDDSALYLCASSPRAQISREQYFGPGTRLTVT.

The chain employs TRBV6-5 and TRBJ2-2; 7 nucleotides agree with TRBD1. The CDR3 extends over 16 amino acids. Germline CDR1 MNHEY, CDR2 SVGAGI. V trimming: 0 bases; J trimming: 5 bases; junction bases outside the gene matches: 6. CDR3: CASSYSTTGWTGELFF. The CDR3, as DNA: TGTGCCAGCAGTTACTCGACGACAGGGTGGACCGGGGAGCTGTTTTTT.

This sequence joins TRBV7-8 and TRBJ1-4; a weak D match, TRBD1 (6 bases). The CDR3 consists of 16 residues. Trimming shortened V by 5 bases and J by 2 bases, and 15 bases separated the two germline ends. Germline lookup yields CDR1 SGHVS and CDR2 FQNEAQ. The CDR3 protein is CASSPSGGRTNEKLFF. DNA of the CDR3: TGTGCCAGCAGCCCTAGTGGGGGGCGGACTAATGAAAAACTGTTTTTT.

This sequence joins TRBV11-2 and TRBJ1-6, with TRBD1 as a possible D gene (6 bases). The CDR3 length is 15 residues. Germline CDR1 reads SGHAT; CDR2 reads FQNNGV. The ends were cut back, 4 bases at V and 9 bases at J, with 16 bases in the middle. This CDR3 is CASSSQGMGGSPLHF. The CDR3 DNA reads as TGTGCCAGCAGCTCCCAGGGGATGGGGGGTTCACCCCTCCACTTT. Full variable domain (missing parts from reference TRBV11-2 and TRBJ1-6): EAGVAQSPRYKIIEKRQSVAFWCNPISGHATLYWYQQILGQGPKLLIQFQNNGVVDDSQLPKDRFSAERLKGVDSTLKIQPAKLEDSAVYLCASSSQGMGGSPLHFGNGTRLTVT.